One sample yielded the 17 T cell receptor beta chains listed below, sequenced in a study of T cells in tuberculosis. After thawing and overnight rest, PBMC were stained with GMM-loaded CD1B tetramer, viability dye and anti-CD3 for sorting. The CD1B tetramers carried C32 glucose monomycolate purified from Rhodococcus equi. Assay used: immunoSEQ multiplex PCR; TCRdb lists only in-frame clones, some missing. The data show 61,000 or so clones, with under 90% seen just once and roughly 13% held by the top ten. What was sequenced was CD1b-GMM tetramer-negative cells sorted from PBMCs. These receptors came from an adult woman with latent tuberculosis.

The genes are TRBV7-3 and TRBJ2-1; perhaps TRBD2 as D (6 bases). This CDR3 comprises 17 residues. Germline V gives CDR1 SGHTA, CDR2 FQGTGA. Trimming took off 1 base at V and 4 bases at J, with 17 bases between the two ends. CDR3 protein: CASSLKGRGSTYNEQFF. CDR3 DNA: TGTGCCAGCAGCTTAAAAGGGCGGGGTTCTACGTACAATGAGCAGTTCTTC.

This CDR3 reads CAGDVEPLNTEAFF. The CDR3 bases are TGTGCCGGAGACGTGGAACCTTTGAACACTGAAGCTTTCTTT. This sequence joins TRBV9 and TRBJ1-1; D gene unclear. Germline loops: CDR1 SGDLS, CDR2 YYNGEE. The CDR3 has 14 residues. V lost 10 bases, J lost 0 bases, and 16 bases lay in between. Combining the CDR3 with reference TRBV9 and TRBJ1-1 gives the whole variable domain DSGVTQTPKHLITATGQRVTLRCSPRSGDLSVYWYQQSLDQGLQFLIQYYNGEERAKGNILERFSAQQFPDLHSELNLSSLELGDSALYFCAGDVEPLNTEAFFGQGTRLTVV.

The CDR3 loop reads CASSLGSLGSGTEAFF. The CDR3 DNA reads as TGTGCCAGCAGCTTAGGTAGTTTGGGGAGCGGGACTGAAGCTTTCTTT. The chain combines TRBV5-5 with TRBJ1-1; D gene unclear. V shed 2 bases and J shed 5 bases, with 19 bases lying between them. The CDR3 contains 16 residues. Germline CDR1 and CDR2: SGHKS and YYEKEE (reference sequence).

The V call is TRBV5-6, the J call TRBJ1-5, with 10 bases that match TRBD1. With 7 bases clipped from V and 6 bases from J, the junction kept 10 bases outside the gene matches. Germline V gives CDR1 SGHDT, CDR2 YYEEEE. CDR3 length: 15 amino acids. The CDR3 loop reads CASGRGDRGLQPQHF. The CDR3 region has the DNA TGTGCCAGCGGTAGAGGGGACAGGGGCCTTCAGCCCCAGCATTTT. Based on the CDR3 plus reference TRBV5-6 and TRBJ1-5, the full variable domain is DAGVTQSPTHLIKTRGQQVTLRCSPKSGHDTVSWYQQALGQGPQFIFQYYEEEERQRGNFPDRFSGHQFPNYSSELNVNALLLGDSALYLCASGRGDRGLQPQHFGDGTRLSIL.

V gene TRBV6-9 combines with J gene TRBJ1-1; D is possibly TRBD1 (5 bases). The CDR3 consists of 16 residues. The V end lost 2 bases, the J end lost 1 base, and 14 bases lay between the germline ends. Germline V gene sequence: CDR1 MNHGY, CDR2 SVAAGI. Here the CDR3 reads CASSYGAPRRNTEAFF. CDR3 in DNA: TGTGCCAGCAGTTATGGGGCACCCAGGCGGAACACTGAAGCTTTCTTT.

The chain employs TRBV6-5 and TRBJ1-6, with D possibly matching TRBD1 (5 bases). CDR1 is MNHEY, CDR2 SVGAGI, per germline. The CDR3 runs to 15 residues. V was shortened by 2 bases and J by 5 bases, with 10 bases between the two germline ends. The CDR3 loop reads CASSYRQTNNSPLHF. The CDR3 DNA reads as TGTGCCAGCAGTTACCGACAGACCAATAATTCACCCCTCCACTTT.

The V and J genes are TRBV23-1 and TRBJ2-7, with 9 bases aligning to TRBD2. TRBV23-1 is given ORF status, its function remaining uncertain. CDR3 length: 15 residues. V gave up 6 bases and J gave up 2 bases; unmatched junction bases: 8. This CDR3 is CASSQGRLAAYEQYF. CDR3 bases: TGCGCCAGCAGCCAAGGCAGACTAGCGGCCTACGAGCAGTACTTC.

The chain employs TRBV29-1 and TRBJ2-3; 9 nucleotides match TRBD1. The CDR3 is 15 amino acids. Germline V lookup: CDR1 SQVTM, CDR2 ANQGSEA. Trimming took 2 bases from V and 9 from J; bases not matched to a gene: 12. In DNA form, the CDR3 reads TGCAGCGTTGAAAGGGGGACAGGGAAGACGGACACGCAGTATTTT. This translates into CSVERGTGKTDTQYF.

DNA for the CDR3: TGTGCCAGTATCGATGACAGGGGAGACTCCCTTGGCTACACCTTC. Protein product: CASIDDRGDSLGYTF. This rearrangement joins TRBV19 to TRBJ1-2, with 8 bases identical to TRBD1. Trimming removed 7 bases from V and 7 bases from J; junction bases left unmatched: 14. This CDR3 comprises 15 residues. From germline, CDR1 is LNHDA and CDR2 SQIVND (reference sequence).

This rearrangement joins TRBV28 to TRBJ2-1; maybe TRBD2 (5 bases). This CDR3 region has 15 residues. CDR1 and CDR2 from the germline V gene are MDHEN and SYDVKM. Trimming cost V 7 bases and J 3 bases, with 16 bases left between them. As DNA, the CDR3 is TGTGCCAGCATCCTCGCGGGCCAAGACTACAATGAGCAGTTCTTC. Translating it yields CASILAGQDYNEQFF. Full variable domain (remainder filled in from reference TRBV28 and TRBJ2-1): DVKVTQSSRYLVKRTGEKVFLECVQDMDHENMFWYRQDPGLGLRLIYFSYDVKMKEKGDIPEGYSVSREKKERFSLILESASTNQTSMYLCASILAGQDYNEQFFGPGTRLTVL.

A remark on this clone: The CDR3 ends on some other residue instead of the conserved phenylalanine or tryptophan, so this is likely a read error. The CDR3 protein is CASSPGQGQYGYTL. The CDR3 DNA follows: TGTGCCAGCTCACCAGGACAGGGGCAGTATGGCTACACCCTC. The chain recombines TRBV18 with TRBJ1-2, with TRBD1 matching 9 bases. V lost 2 bases and J lost 5; bases outside the gene matches: 3. Germline V gene sequence: CDR1 KGHSH, CDR2 LQKENI. The CDR3 loop spans 14 amino acids.

This chain uses TRBV14 with TRBJ2-5; TRBD1 is a possible D gene (6 bases). Germline assignment: CDR1 SGHDN and CDR2 FVKESK. The V gene lost 1 base and the J gene lost 4 bases, with 13 bases spanning the gap. There are 15 residues in the CDR3. CDR3 residues: CASSQVIGGRETQYF. CDR3 DNA sequence: TGTGCCAGCAGCCAAGTGATAGGGGGAAGAGAGACCCAGTACTTC.

The chain has TRBV15 and TRBJ2-5; TRBD2 aligns across 8 bases. The CDR3 runs 14 residues. The V and J ends lost 6 bases and 3 bases, in that order; junction bases with no gene match: 6. Germline loops: CDR1 LNHNV, CDR2 YYDKDF (reference sequence). The CDR3 nucleotides read TGTGCCACCAGTCCACTAGCGGCCAAAGAGACCCAGTACTTC. Translating gives CATSPLAAKETQYF.

This sequence joins TRBV18 and TRBJ1-1, with TRBD1 matching over 11 bases. This CDR3 comprises 16 residues. Unmatched junction bases numbered 8, after V lost 3 bases and J lost 5 bases. Per the germline V gene, CDR1 is KGHSH and CDR2 is LQKENI. CDR3 coding DNA: TGTGCCAGCTCACCCAGAGGACAGGGGGCCGGGACTGAAGCTTTCTTT. Protein: CASSPRGQGAGTEAFF.

V and J are TRBV18 and TRBJ2-3; TRBD2 might be the D (5 bases). CDR3 size: 16 residues. CDR1 is KGHSH and CDR2 is LQKENI in the germline V gene. V was pared by 4 bases and J by 1 base, with 15 bases between. CDR3 sequence reads: CASSRRAAPRTDTQYF. The CDR3 nucleotides read TGTGCCAGCTCACGCCGAGCGGCCCCCCGCACAGATACGCAGTATTTT.

J is TRBJ2-7 and V is TRBV9; D is possibly TRBD2 (6 bases). Germline V gene sequence: CDR1 SGDLS, CDR2 YYNGEE. The CDR3 is 15 amino acids. Trimming took off 3 bases at V and 0 bases at J, with 13 bases between the two ends. CDR3 nucleotide sequence: TGTGCCAGCAGCGCTAGGGACTCTAGCTCCTACGAGCAGTACTTC. Translated: CASSARDSSSYEQYF. Combining the CDR3 with reference TRBV9 and TRBJ2-7 gives the whole variable domain DSGVTQTPKHLITATGQRVTLRCSPRSGDLSVYWYQQSLDQGLQFLIQYYNGEERAKGNILERFSAQQFPDLHSELNLSSLELGDSALYFCASSARDSSSYEQYFGPGTRLTVT.

This clone has just one count. The chain is built from TRBV14 and TRBJ2-5; 11 bases match TRBD2. With 2 bases clipped from V and 2 bases from J, the junction kept 4 bases outside the gene matches. The CDR3 contains 16 residues. The germline V gene has CDR1 SGHDN and CDR2 FVKESK. The CDR3 spells CASSQPRLAGQETQYF. Written as DNA, the CDR3 is TGTGCCAGCAGCCAACCCAGACTAGCGGGGCAAGAGACCCAGTACTTC.